The text below deals with one T cell receptor beta chain. Its target is not known. This entry comes from a study of cytomegalovirus exposure and HLA in healthy donors. Unmatched junction bases numbered 9, after V lost 3 bases and J lost 5 bases. This CDR3 has 15 amino acids. From germline, CDR1 is SGHDT and CDR2 YYEEEE. Study results and caveats: Reported results showed that the classifier diagnosed cytomegalovirus status with high specificity and sensitivity. Most TCR sequences were uncommon, yet certain public TCRs appeared in many donors.

The validation cohort, a group of around 130 subjects, included the donors and was separate from the roughly 670-subject first cohort. The data were produced by immunoSEQ multiplex PCR, yet TCRdb's version contains in-frame clones alone and is incomplete. The data hold some 130,000 clones, with 84% observed a single time. The rearrangement joins TRBV5-6 to TRBJ2-3; 7 nucleotides align to TRBD2. Sequenced: PBMCs. The origin of this receptor is a woman in her thirties in good health and CMV-seronegative. In DNA, the CDR3 is TGTGCCAGCAGCTCGCTGGCGGGGGAACGAGATACGCAGTATTTT. Amino acid sequence: CASSSLAGERDTQYF.